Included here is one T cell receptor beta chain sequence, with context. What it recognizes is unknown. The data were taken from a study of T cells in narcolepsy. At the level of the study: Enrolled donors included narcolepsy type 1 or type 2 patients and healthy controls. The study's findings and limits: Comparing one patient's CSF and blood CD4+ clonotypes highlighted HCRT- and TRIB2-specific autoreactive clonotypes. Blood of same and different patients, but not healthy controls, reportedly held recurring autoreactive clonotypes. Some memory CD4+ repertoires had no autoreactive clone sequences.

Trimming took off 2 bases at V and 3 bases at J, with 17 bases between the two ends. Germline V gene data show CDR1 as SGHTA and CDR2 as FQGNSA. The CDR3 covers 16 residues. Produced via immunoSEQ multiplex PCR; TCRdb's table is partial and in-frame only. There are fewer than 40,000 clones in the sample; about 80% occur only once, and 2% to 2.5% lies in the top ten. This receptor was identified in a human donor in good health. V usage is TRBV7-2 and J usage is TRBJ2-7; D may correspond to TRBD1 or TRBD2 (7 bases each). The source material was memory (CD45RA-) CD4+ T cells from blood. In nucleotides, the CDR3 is TGTGCCAGCAGCTTAAAAGGAGGGGGCGGGAGCTACGAGCAGTACTTC. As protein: CASSLKGGGGSYEQYF. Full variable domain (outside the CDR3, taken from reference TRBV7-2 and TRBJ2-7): GAGVSQSPSNKVTEKGKDVELRCDPISGHTALYWYRQSLGQGLEFLIYFQGNSAPDKSGLPSDRFSAERTGGSVSTLTIQRTQQEDSAVYLCASSLKGGGGSYEQYFGPGTRLTVT.